A selection of T cell receptor beta chains follows, all from one sample in a study of lymphopenia after photon versus proton radiotherapy. Using immunoSEQ multiplex PCR, the repertoire was profiled, and TCRdb retains in-frame clones only, with some absent. The top ten hold roughly 13% of the sample, which has roughly 58,000 clones, around 90% seen once. The source was peripheral blood, collected from a patient treated with proton-based radiotherapy. These receptors all stem from a man at least 80 years old with esophageal cancer. Each CDR3 is given with its conserved first and last residue. A D gene is named only where the DNA matches it firmly. Clone size is stated in some rows and not others, as once, few, many or a class when expanded.

J | D | size | V | CDR3 | DNA
TRBJ2-7 | TRBD1 | NA | TRBV5-6 | CASRTRTGNYEQYF | TGTGCCAGCAGGACCAGGACAGGCAACTACGAGCAGTACTTC
TRBJ2-5 | NA | NA | TRBV19 | CASSTALGFQETQYF | TGTGCCAGTAGTACCGCTTTGGGCTTTCAAGAGACCCAGTACTTC
TRBJ2-1 | NA | NA | TRBV5-1 | CASSLNPGSYNEQFF | TGCGCCAGCAGCTTGAACCCGGGATCCTACAATGAGCAGTTCTTC
TRBJ2-7 | NA | NA | TRBV11-2 | CASSNYEQYF | TGTGCCAGCAGTAACTACGAGCAGTACTTC
TRBJ2-5 | TRBD1 | NA | TRBV9 | CASSVGTGGRETQYF | TGTGCCAGCAGCGTGGGGACAGGGGGCCGAGAGACCCAGTACTTC
TRBJ2-1 | NA | NA | TRBV5-1 | CASSLGMGGSYNEQFF | TGCGCCAGCAGCTTGGGTATGGGGGGCTCCTACAATGAGCAGTTCTTC
TRBJ2-3 | NA | NA | TRBV19 | CASQPGTSRDTQYF | TGTGCCAGTCAACCGGGGACGTCTAGAGATACGCAGTATTTT
TRBJ2-1 | NA | NA | TRBV4-2 | CASSQHPSSNEQFF | TGTGCCAGCAGCCAACATCCTAGTTCCAATGAGCAGTTCTTC
TRBJ2-2 | NA | NA | TRBV27 | CASRRGRTGELFF | TGTGCCAGCAGGAGGGGCCGGACCGGGGAGCTGTTTTTT
TRBJ2-7 | NA | NA | TRBV7-9 | CASSSHGGTYEQYF | TGTGCCAGCAGCTCGCACGGGGGTACCTACGAGCAGTACTTC
TRBJ1-5 | NA | NA | TRBV5-8 | CASSLNGAGNQPQHF | TGTGCCAGCAGCTTGAACGGGGCGGGCAATCAGCCCCAGCATTTT
TRBJ2-3 | TRBD1 | NA | TRBV18 | CASSLTRTGGYTDTQYF | TGTGCCAGCTCACTTACTCGGACAGGGGGCTACACAGATACGCAGTATTTT
TRBJ2-1 | NA | few | TRBV28 | CASSSGYSSYNEQFF | TGTGCCAGCAGCAGCGGTTACAGCTCCTACAATGAGCAGTTCTTC
TRBJ2-3 | TRBD1 | NA | TRBV18 | CASSPPGQADTQYF | TGTGCCAGCTCACCGCCCGGACAGGCAGATACGCAGTATTTT
TRBJ2-5 | NA | NA | TRBV11-3 | CASSLSSQETQYF | TGTGCCAGCAGCTTATCGTCCCAAGAGACCCAGTACTTC
TRBJ2-7 | TRBD1 | few | TRBV12-5 | CASGLAGDRGAYEQYF | TGTGCTAGTGGTTTGGCAGGGGACAGGGGCGCCTACGAGCAGTACTTC
TRBJ1-4 | NA | NA | TRBV7-9 | CASSSQKNEKLFF | TGTGCCAGCAGTTCCCAGAAAAATGAAAAACTGTTTTTT
TRBJ2-3 | TRBD2 | NA | TRBV7-2 | CASSLRLAADTQYF | TGTGCCAGCAGCTTGCGACTAGCCGCAGATACGCAGTATTTT
TRBJ1-2 | NA | NA | TRBV19 | CASSPLRDKGRISYGYTF | TGTGCCAGTAGTCCTCTCCGGGACAAAGGGCGAATCTCCTATGGCTACACCTTC
TRBJ2-7 | NA | once | TRBV2 | CASSGDSLEVGEQYF | TGTGCCAGCAGTGGGGACTCGTTAGAGGTCGGCGAGCAGTACTTC
TRBJ1-1 | NA | NA | TRBV27 | CASSWGGYTEAFF | TGTGCCAGCAGTTGGGGGGGGTACACTGAAGCTTTCTTT
TRBJ2-7 | TRBD1 | NA | TRBV19 | CASSIGPGGYHEQYF | TGTGCCAGTAGTATAGGACCAGGGGGTTACCACGAGCAGTACTTC